These T cell receptor beta chains were read from a single sample in a study of T cell clones after liver transplantation. Some clones are missing from TCRdb's copy, which holds only in-frame ones; the method was immunoSEQ multiplex PCR. Among about 75,000 clones, 90% were seen once, and the ten largest hold 2% to 3%. The sequences come from CD4+ T cells from blood, collected before liver transplant. These receptors all stem from a human donor who received a liver transplant. Each CDR3 is given with its conserved first and last residue. The order of the fields is J gene, clone size, D gene, V gene, CDR3 DNA, CDR3 protein. The D gene is left open where the match is weak. A row's size may be missing; if present it is once, few, many or a size class.

J: TRBJ2-7; size: once; D: TRBD2; V: TRBV11-2; DNA: TGTGCCAGCAGACGACTAGCGGGCTACGAGCAGTACTTC; CDR3: CASRRLAGYEQYF
J: TRBJ1-5; size: few; D: .; V: TRBV6-1; DNA: TGTGCCAGCCAGGGCTGGGGCACAAATCAGCCCCAGCATTTT; CDR3: CASQGWGTNQPQHF
J: TRBJ2-7; size: once; D: .; V: TRBV27; DNA: TGTGCCAGCAGCCCCTCAATTGGGCCTTACGAGCAGTACTTC; CDR3: CASSPSIGPYEQYF
J: TRBJ2-7; size: .; D: .; V: TRBV18; DNA: TGTGCCAGCTCACACGGCAGGGACTACGAGCAGTACTTC; CDR3: CASSHGRDYEQYF
J: TRBJ1-3; size: .; D: .; V: TRBV12-5; DNA: TGTGCTAGTGGTTTAAGGGCAGGTGTACCACGCTCTGGAAACACCATATATTTT; CDR3: CASGLRAGVPRSGNTIYF
J: TRBJ2-2; size: .; D: .; V: TRBV7-6; DNA: TGTGCCAGCAGCCTGAGGGGGGTTGGGGACGCCGGGGAGCTGTTTTTT; CDR3: CASSLRGVGDAGELFF
J: TRBJ2-3; size: .; D: .; V: TRBV2; DNA: TGTGCCAGCATACGTAGCAAGGGACCTAGCACAGATACGCAGTATTTT; CDR3: CASIRSKGPSTDTQYF
J: TRBJ2-3; size: .; D: .; V: TRBV29-1; DNA: TGCAGCGTAACAGAGCTTTTGAGCACAGATACGCAGTATTTT; CDR3: CSVTELLSTDTQYF
J: TRBJ2-5; size: .; D: TRBD1; V: TRBV6-1; DNA: TGTGCCAGCAGTAGACAGGGGGGGACCCAGTACTTC; CDR3: CASSRQGGTQYF
J: TRBJ1-1; size: .; D: TRBD1; V: TRBV10-3; DNA: TGTGCCATCGGGGGGGGCACAGGGGGCCCTGAAGCTTTCTTT; CDR3: CAIGGGTGGPEAFF
J: TRBJ2-1; size: once; D: TRBD2; V: TRBV6-6; DNA: TGTGCCAGCAGCCTCGGACTAGCGATATCCTACAATGAGCAGTTCTTC; CDR3: CASSLGLAISYNEQFF
J: TRBJ2-5; size: .; D: .; V: TRBV5-4; DNA: TGTGCCAGCAACAACGGGGGGCCAGGAGAGACCCAGTACTTC; CDR3: CASNNGGPGETQYF
J: TRBJ1-5; size: .; D: TRBD1; V: TRBV2; DNA: TGTGCCAGCCGGGACAGGGGTTATCAGCCCCAGCATTTT; CDR3: CASRDRGYQPQHF
J: TRBJ2-7; size: .; D: .; V: TRBV7-6; DNA: TGTGCCAGCAGCACCGGGACGGTCTACGAGCAGTACTTC; CDR3: CASSTGTVYEQYF
J: TRBJ1-2; size: .; D: .; V: TRBV29-1; DNA: TGCAGCGGGGATACAGGGAGCTATGGCTACACCTTC; CDR3: CSGDTGSYGYTF
J: TRBJ2-5; size: .; D: .; V: TRBV5-8; DNA: TGTGCCAGCAGCTTGGACAGTCAAGAGACCCAGTACTTC; CDR3: CASSLDSQETQYF
J: TRBJ2-5; size: .; D: .; V: TRBV4-1; DNA: TGCGCCAGCAGCCAAGGGGGGCTGAGGGGAGAGACCCAGTACTTC; CDR3: CASSQGGLRGETQYF
J: TRBJ1-5; size: .; D: .; V: TRBV2; DNA: TGTGCCAGCAGTCCGGGGGGTAGCAATCAGCCCCAGCATTTT; CDR3: CASSPGGSNQPQHF
J: TRBJ2-1; size: .; D: TRBD1; V: TRBV29-1; DNA: TGCAGCGTTGAAGAGGGACAGGCGAACTCCTACAATGAGCAGTTCTTC; CDR3: CSVEEGQANSYNEQFF